Sequencing of this TCR beta chain was carried out in a study of OX40 agonist ivuxolimab in advanced cancers. Background on the study: Ivuxolimab is a fully human IgG2 antibody that activates OX40 (CD134). Patients assigned to dose escalation were diagnosed with hepatocellular carcinoma, melanoma, renal cell or head and neck cancer.

Study outcomes and limitations: Researchers did not establish what antigens the expanded peripheral T cells target. Both blood CD4+ and CD8+ T cells showed clonal growth by week 6 at 0.1 to 3.0 mg/kg.

There are 15 residues in the CDR3. V lost 2 bases to trimming and J lost 3 bases, with 10 bases between them. CDR1 and CDR2 (germline): LNHDA, SQIVND (reference sequence). This table comes from immunoSEQ multiplex PCR, and its TCRdb copy is limited to in-frame clones, with some not included. The sample shows roughly 50,000 clones, roughly 90% of them seen only once. On this clone itself: The antigen remains undetermined.

The chain joins TRBV19 to TRBJ2-2; D not certain. The sequenced sample was CD4+ or CD8+ T cells sorted from blood, obtained in a trial of the OX40 agonist ivuxolimab. This receptor was taken from an adult with an advanced solid tumor such as melanoma, head and neck, liver or kidney cancer. The CDR3 sequence: CASSISRSYTGELFF. The CDR3 coding sequence is TGTGCCAGTAGTATATCTCGGTCCTACACCGGGGAGCTGTTTTTT.